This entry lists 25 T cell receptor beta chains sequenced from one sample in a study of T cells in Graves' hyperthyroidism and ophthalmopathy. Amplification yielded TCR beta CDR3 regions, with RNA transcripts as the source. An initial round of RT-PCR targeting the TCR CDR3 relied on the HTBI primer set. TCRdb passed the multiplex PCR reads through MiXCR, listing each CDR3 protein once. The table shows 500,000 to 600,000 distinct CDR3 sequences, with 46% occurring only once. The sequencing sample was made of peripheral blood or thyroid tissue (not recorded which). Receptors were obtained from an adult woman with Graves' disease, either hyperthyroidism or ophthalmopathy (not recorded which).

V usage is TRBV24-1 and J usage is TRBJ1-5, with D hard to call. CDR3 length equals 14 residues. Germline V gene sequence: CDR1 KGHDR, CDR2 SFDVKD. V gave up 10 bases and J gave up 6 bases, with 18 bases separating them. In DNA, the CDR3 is TGTGCCACTCCCGAAGGTAGGGTACCTCAGCCCCAGCATTTT. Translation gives CATPEGRVPQPQHF.

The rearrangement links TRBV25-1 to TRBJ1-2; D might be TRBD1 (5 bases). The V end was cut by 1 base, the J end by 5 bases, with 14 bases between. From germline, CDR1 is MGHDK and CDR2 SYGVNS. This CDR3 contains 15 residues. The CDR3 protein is CASSEWTRDGYGYTF. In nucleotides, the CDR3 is TGTGCCAGCAGTGAATGGACCAGGGATGGTTATGGCTACACCTTC.

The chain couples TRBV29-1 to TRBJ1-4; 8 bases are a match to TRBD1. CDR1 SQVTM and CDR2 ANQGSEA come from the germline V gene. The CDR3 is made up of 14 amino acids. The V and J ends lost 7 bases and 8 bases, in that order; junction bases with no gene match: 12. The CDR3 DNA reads TGCAGCGGATCGGCCGGGACAGGTGGGGAAAAACTGTTTTTT. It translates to CSGSAGTGGEKLFF.

CDR3: CASIGTEGTTEAFF. The CDR3, as DNA: TGTGCCAGTATAGGGACAGAGGGGACCACTGAAGCTTTCTTT. The J gene is TRBJ1-1, the V gene TRBV19; 7 nucleotides line up with TRBD1. The CDR3 is 14 residues long. V lost 7 bases to trimming and J lost 4 bases; unmatched junction nucleotides: 9. CDR1 is LNHDA and CDR2 is SQIVND in the germline V gene (reference sequence).

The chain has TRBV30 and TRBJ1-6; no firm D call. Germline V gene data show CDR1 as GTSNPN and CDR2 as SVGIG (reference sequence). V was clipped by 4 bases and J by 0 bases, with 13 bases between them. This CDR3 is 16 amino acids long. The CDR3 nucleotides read TGTGCCTGGAACCGAGGACGGAGCTCCTATAATTCACCCCTCCACTTT. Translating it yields CAWNRGRSSYNSPLHF.

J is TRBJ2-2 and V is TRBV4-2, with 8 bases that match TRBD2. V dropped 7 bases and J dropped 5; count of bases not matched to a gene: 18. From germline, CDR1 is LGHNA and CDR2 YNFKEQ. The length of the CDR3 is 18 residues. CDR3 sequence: CASIPNPTLAGKTGELFF. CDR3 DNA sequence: TGTGCCAGCATCCCCAATCCCACCTTAGCGGGAAAGACCGGGGAGCTGTTTTTT.

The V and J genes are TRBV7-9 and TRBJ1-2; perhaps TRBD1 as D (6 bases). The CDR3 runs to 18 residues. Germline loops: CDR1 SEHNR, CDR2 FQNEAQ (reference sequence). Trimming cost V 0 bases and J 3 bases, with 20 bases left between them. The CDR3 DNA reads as TGTGCCAGCAGCTTAGCTTGGCCAGGGGATAGGGTTGACTATGGCTACACCTTC. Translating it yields CASSLAWPGDRVDYGYTF. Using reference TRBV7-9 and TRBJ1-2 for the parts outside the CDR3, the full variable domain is DTGVSQNPRHKITKRGQNVTFRCDPISEHNRLYWYRQTLGQGPEFLTYFQNEAQLEKSRLLSDRFSAERPKGSFSTLEIQRTEQGDSAMYLCASSLAWPGDRVDYGYTFGSGTRLTVV.

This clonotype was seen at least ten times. CDR3 nucleotides: TGCGCCAGCAGCTGGGAGGGACAGGACAATCAGCCCCAGCATTTT. It specifies CASSWEGQDNQPQHF. V and J are TRBV5-1 and TRBJ1-5; 8 nucleotides match TRBD1. Trimming removed 3 bases from V and 3 bases from J; junction bases left unmatched: 5. The CDR3 runs to 15 residues. CDR1 is SGHRS and CDR2 is YFSETQ in the germline V gene.

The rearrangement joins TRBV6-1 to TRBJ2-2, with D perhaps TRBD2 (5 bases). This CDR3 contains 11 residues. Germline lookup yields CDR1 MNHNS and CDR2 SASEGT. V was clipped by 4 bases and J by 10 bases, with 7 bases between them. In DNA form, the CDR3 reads TGTGCCAGCAGTGGGGGAGAGGAGCTGTTTTTT. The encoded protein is CASSGGEELFF.

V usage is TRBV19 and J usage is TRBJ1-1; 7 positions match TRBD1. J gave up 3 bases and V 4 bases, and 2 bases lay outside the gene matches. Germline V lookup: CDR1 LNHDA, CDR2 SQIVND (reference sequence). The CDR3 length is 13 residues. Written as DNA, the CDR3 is TGTGCCAGTAGTAGCGGACAGGACACTGAAGCTTTCTTT. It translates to CASSSGQDTEAFF.

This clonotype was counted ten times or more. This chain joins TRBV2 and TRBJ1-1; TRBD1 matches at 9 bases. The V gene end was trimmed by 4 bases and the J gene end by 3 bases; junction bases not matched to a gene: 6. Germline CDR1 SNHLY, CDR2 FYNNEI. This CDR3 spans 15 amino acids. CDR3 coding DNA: TGTGCCAGCAGTGCCCTGGGACAGGGCTACACTGAAGCTTTCTTT. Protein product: CASSALGQGYTEAFF. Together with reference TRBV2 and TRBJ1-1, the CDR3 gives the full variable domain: EPEVTQTPSHQVTQMGQEVILRCVPISNHLYFYWYRQILGQKVEFLVSFYNNEISEKSEIFDDQFSVERPDGSNFTLKIRSTKLEDSAMYFCASSALGQGYTEAFFGQGTRLTVV.

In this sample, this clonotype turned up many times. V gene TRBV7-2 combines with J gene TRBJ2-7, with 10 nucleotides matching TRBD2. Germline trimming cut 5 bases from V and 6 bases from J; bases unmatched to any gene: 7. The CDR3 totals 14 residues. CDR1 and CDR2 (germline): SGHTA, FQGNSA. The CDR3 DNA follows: TGTGCCAGCAGCCCTCTAGCGGGAGAAACCGAGCAGTACTTC. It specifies CASSPLAGETEQYF.

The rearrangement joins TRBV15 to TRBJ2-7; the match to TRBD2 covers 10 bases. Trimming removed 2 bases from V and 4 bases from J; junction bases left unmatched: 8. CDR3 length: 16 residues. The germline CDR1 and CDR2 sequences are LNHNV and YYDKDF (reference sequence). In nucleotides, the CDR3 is TGTGCCACCAGCAGATGGATAGCGGGAGGACGTTACGAGCAGTACTTC. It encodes CATSRWIAGGRYEQYF. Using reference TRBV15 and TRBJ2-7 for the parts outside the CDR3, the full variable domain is DAMVIQNPRYQVTQFGKPVTLSCSQTLNHNVMYWYQQKSSQAPKLLFHYYDKDFNNEADTPDNFQSRRPNTSFCFLDIRSPGLGDTAMYLCATSRWIAGGRYEQYFGPGTRLTVT.

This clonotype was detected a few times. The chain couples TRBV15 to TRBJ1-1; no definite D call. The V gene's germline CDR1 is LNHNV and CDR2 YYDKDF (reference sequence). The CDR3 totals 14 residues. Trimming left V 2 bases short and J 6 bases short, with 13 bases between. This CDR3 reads CATSRYDDGPEAFF. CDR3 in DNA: TGTGCCACCAGCAGATATGATGACGGCCCTGAAGCTTTCTTT.

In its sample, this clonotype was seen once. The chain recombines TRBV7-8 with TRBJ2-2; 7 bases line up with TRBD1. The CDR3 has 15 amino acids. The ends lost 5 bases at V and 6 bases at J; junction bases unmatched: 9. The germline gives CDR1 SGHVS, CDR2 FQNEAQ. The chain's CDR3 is CASSPTGSRSGELFF. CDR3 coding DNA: TGTGCCAGCAGCCCGACAGGGTCGAGGTCCGGGGAGCTGTTTTTT.

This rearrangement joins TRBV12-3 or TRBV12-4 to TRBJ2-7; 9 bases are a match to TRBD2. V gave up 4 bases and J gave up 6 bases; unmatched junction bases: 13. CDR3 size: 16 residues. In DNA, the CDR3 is TGTGCCAGCAGTTCCCCCCTGCGGGAGGGCCTCTTCGAGCAGTACTTC. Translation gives CASSSPLREGLFEQYF.

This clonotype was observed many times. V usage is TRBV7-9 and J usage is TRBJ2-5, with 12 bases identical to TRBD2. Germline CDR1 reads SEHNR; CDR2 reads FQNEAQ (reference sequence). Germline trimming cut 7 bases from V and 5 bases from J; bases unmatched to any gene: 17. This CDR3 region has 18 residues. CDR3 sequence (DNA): TGTGCCAGCACCTTGGGAACGACTAGCGGGAGCTCGGTCGAGACCCAGTACTTC. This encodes CASTLGTTSGSSVETQYF. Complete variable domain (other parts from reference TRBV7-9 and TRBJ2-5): DTGVSQNPRHKITKRGQNVTFRCDPISEHNRLYWYRQTLGQGPEFLTYFQNEAQLEKSRLLSDRFSAERPKGSFSTLEIQRTEQGDSAMYLCASTLGTTSGSSVETQYFGPGTRLLVL.

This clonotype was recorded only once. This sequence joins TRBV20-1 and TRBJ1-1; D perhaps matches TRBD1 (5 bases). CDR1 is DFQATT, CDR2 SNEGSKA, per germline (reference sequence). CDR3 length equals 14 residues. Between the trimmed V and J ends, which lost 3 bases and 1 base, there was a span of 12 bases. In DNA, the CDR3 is TGCAGTGCTAGCATGGGGGGATCGAACACTGAAGCTTTCTTT. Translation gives CSASMGGSNTEAFF.

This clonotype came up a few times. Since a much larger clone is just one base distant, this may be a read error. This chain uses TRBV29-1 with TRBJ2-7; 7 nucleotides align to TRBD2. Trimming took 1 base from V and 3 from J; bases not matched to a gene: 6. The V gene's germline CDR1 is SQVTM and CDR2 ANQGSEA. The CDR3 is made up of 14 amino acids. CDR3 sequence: CSVEGGGVSYEQYF. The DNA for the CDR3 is TGCAGCGTTGAAGGGGGAGGGGTAAGCTACGAGCAGTACTTC.

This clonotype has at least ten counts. The CDR3 bases are TGTGCCATCAGTGAGATGGGCTCGGGAGGTTTCTTT. Translating it yields CAISEMGSGGFF. The chain carries TRBV10-3 and TRBJ1-1; D gene uncertain. The V end lost 2 bases, the J end lost 13 bases, and 14 bases lay between the germline ends. CDR3 length equals 12 residues. The germline CDR1 and CDR2 sequences are ENHRY and SYGVKD.

CDR3 sequence (DNA): TGTGCCACCAGCAGAGATGGGAACAGTCGGGAGACCCAGTACTTC. This translates into CATSRDGNSRETQYF. The gene calls are TRBV15 and TRBJ2-5; no definite D call. The CDR3 totals 15 residues. Per germline, CDR1 LNHNV and CDR2 YYDKDF (reference sequence). V gave up 0 bases and J gave up 5 bases, with 13 bases separating them.

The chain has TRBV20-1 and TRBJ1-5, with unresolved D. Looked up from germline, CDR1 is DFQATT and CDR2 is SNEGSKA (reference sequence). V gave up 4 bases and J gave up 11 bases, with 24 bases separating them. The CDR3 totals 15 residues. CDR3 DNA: TGCAGTGCTAATCAAGCGGGAGGGCCTGATGAGACCCAGCATTTT. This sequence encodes CSANQAGGPDETQHF.

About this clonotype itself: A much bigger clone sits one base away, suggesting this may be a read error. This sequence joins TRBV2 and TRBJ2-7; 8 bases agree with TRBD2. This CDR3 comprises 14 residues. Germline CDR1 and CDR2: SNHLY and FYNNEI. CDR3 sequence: CASSEISGTYKQYF. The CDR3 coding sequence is TGTGCCAGCAGTGAAATTAGCGGGACCTACAAGCAGTACTTC.

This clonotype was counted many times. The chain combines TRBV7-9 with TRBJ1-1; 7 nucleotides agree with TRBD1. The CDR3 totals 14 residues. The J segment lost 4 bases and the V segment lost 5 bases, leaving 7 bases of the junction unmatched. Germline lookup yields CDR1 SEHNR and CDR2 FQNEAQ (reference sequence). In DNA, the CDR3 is TGTGCCAGCAGCCCCCAGACAGGGAGCACTGAAGCTTTCTTT. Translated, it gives CASSPQTGSTEAFF. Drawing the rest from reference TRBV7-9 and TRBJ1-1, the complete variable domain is DTGVSQNPRHKITKRGQNVTFRCDPISEHNRLYWYRQTLGQGPEFLTYFQNEAQLEKSRLLSDRFSAERPKGSFSTLEIQRTEQGDSAMYLCASSPQTGSTEAFFGQGTRLTVV.

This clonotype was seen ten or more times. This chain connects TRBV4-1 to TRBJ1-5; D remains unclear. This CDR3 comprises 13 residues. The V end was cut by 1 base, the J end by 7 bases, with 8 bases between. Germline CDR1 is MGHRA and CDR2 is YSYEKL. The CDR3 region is CASSQGSFQPQHF. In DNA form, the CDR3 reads TGCGCCAGCAGCCAAGGCAGCTTCCAGCCCCAGCATTTT.